These 31 T cell receptor beta chains were sequenced from one sample in a study of blood T cell repertoires in COVID-19 (dated by TCRdb to 2019 to 2021). Libraries were built with the immunoSEQ multiplex PCR assay. Not all clones reach the TCRdb copy of this immuneACCESS table, which keeps in-frame sequences only. Checked studies attribute under half of the gap to unresolved V genes and leave the rest unexplained. The sample data list about 98,000 clones, and 86% of these were observed just once. 10% of the sample belongs to the ten largest clones. The sample taken for sequencing was peripheral blood. The receptors derive from a man aged 50-60 years with acute or convalescent COVID-19.

The V gene is TRBV6-5, the J gene TRBJ1-4; no reliable D call. This CDR3 has 13 amino acids. Germline V gene data show CDR1 as MNHEY and CDR2 as SVGAGI. Trimming shortened V by 6 bases and J by 13 bases, and 18 bases separated the two germline ends. In DNA, the CDR3 is TGTGCCAGCAGGAGGGAACCCATAGGGAGACTGTTTTTT. Translated, it gives CASRREPIGRLFF.

The chain is built from TRBV25-1 and TRBJ2-1; D is possibly TRBD2 (6 bases). CDR1 is MGHDK and CDR2 is SYGVNS in the germline V gene. CDR3 length equals 15 residues. Trimming took 5 bases from V and 6 from J, leaving 17 bases between them. In DNA, the CDR3 is TGTGCCAGCAGTCCACTCGTGGCGGGACCCAATGAGCAGTTCTTC. Translating gives CASSPLVAGPNEQFF.

The genes are TRBV7-9 and TRBJ1-1; the match to TRBD1 covers 8 bases. The CDR3 runs to 15 residues. Looked up from germline, CDR1 is SEHNR and CDR2 is FQNEAQ (reference sequence). The junction had 6 bases not matched to a gene; V was cut back by 4 bases and J by 2 bases. The CDR3 bases are TGTGCCAGCAGCTCGCGGACAGGGCTTAACACTGAAGCTTTCTTT. It codes for CASSSRTGLNTEAFF.

The chain couples TRBV5-5 to TRBJ1-2; TRBD1 aligns across 8 bases. The V segment lost 5 bases and the J segment 1 base; nucleotides outside the gene matches: 7. Germline CDR1 SGHKS, CDR2 YYEKEE (reference sequence). This CDR3 comprises 15 residues. The CDR3 spells CASRLTGVGNYGYTF. For the CDR3, the DNA is TGTGCCAGCAGATTGACAGGGGTGGGTAACTATGGCTACACCTTC.

This clone occurred once. J is TRBJ2-3 and V is TRBV14; 12 nucleotides match TRBD2. Trimming at V came to 4 bases and at J to 1 base, leaving 3 bases not matched to a gene. The CDR3 totals 16 residues. The germline V gene encodes CDR1 SGHDN and CDR2 FVKESK. The CDR3 protein is CASSLRTSGGTDTQYF. CDR3 DNA sequence: TGTGCCAGCAGCCTTAGGACTAGCGGGGGCACAGATACGCAGTATTTT.

A few counts support this clone. This chain joins TRBV27 and TRBJ2-3, with D possibly matching TRBD2 (6 bases). CDR1 is MNHEY and CDR2 is SMNVEV in the germline V gene (reference sequence). The CDR3 has 17 amino acids. Between the trimmed V and J ends, which lost 10 bases and 2 bases, there was a span of 25 bases. CDR3: CATAAGSQGWDTDTQYF. The CDR3 DNA is TGTGCCACGGCTGCCGGGAGTCAGGGTTGGGACACAGATACGCAGTATTTT.

The chain joins TRBV7-2 to TRBJ2-3; D might be TRBD2 (6 bases). Germline values: CDR1 SGHTA, CDR2 FQGNSA. This CDR3 region has 13 residues. With 6 bases removed from V and 4 bases from J, the gap between germline ends came to 11 bases. The CDR3 loop is CASRSSASDTQYF. The CDR3 DNA is TGTGCCAGCAGGTCTAGCGCCTCAGATACGCAGTATTTT.

This chain links TRBV4-1 with TRBJ2-3; 12 bases are a match to TRBD2. CDR1 is MGHRA and CDR2 is YSYEKL in the germline V gene. V lost 5 bases, J lost 3 bases, and 12 bases stayed unmatched. This CDR3 has 18 amino acids. The CDR3 DNA is TGCGCCAGCAGCGGGGTGGCTAGCGGGAGGGGAGGGACAGATACGCAGTATTTT. This sequence encodes CASSGVASGRGGTDTQYF.

The chain carries TRBV15 and TRBJ1-2, with 8 bases that match TRBD1. Losses at the gene ends were 0 bases for V and 7 bases for J; bases not matched to a gene: 7. The CDR3 length is 15 residues. The germline V gene encodes CDR1 LNHNV and CDR2 YYDKDF (reference sequence). CDR3 amino acids: CATSRDRQGASGYTF. The DNA of the CDR3 is TGTGCCACCAGCAGAGATCGGCAGGGGGCCTCTGGCTACACCTTC.

This sequence joins TRBV24-1 and TRBJ2-1; 15 bases map to TRBD2. The CDR3 loop spans 17 amino acids. Germline-derived CDR1 and CDR2 are KGHDR and SFDVKD. V lost 4 bases, J lost 7 bases, and 7 bases stayed unmatched. The CDR3 region is CATSDPGTSGRINEQFF. The DNA of the CDR3 is TGTGCCACCAGTGACCCCGGGACTAGCGGGAGGATAAATGAGCAGTTCTTC.

In this sample, this clone turned up once. V and J are TRBV7-6 and TRBJ2-7; 10 bases line up with TRBD2. CDR3 length: 18 residues. CDR1 is SGHVS, CDR2 FNYEAQ, per germline. The trim removed 1 base at V and 2 bases at J, leaving 11 bases unmatched. CDR3 in amino acids: CASSLGASSGSPTYEQYF. The CDR3 nucleotides read TGTGCCAGCAGCTTAGGTGCGTCTAGCGGGAGCCCCACCTACGAGCAGTACTTC.

The chain joins TRBV14 to TRBJ1-2, with TRBD1 as a possible D gene (5 bases). This CDR3 is built from 16 residues. The germline CDR1 and CDR2 sequences are SGHDN and FVKESK. The V gene lost 6 bases and the J gene lost 4 bases, with 21 bases spanning the gap. CDR3 nucleotides: TGTGCCAGCAGTCGAGACGAAACAGGACCTCTCTATGGCTACACCTTC. Translated, it gives CASSRDETGPLYGYTF.

The chain carries TRBV11-2 and TRBJ1-4; D not resolved. V shed 5 bases and J shed 4 bases, with 8 bases lying between them. Germline V gives CDR1 SGHAT, CDR2 FQNNGV. The CDR3 is 13 residues long. CDR3 sequence reads: CASSVRHNEKLFF. CDR3 nucleotides: TGTGCCAGCAGCGTCAGACATAATGAAAAACTGTTTTTT.

In nucleotides, the CDR3 is TGTGCCAGCAGCCCCTCAGCGGGAGGGCCAAATGAGCAGTTCTTC. Translation gives CASSPSAGGPNEQFF. The gene calls are TRBV7-9 and TRBJ2-1, with 10 bases fitting TRBD2. Trimming removed 5 bases from V and 7 bases from J; junction bases left unmatched: 8. There are 15 residues in the CDR3. CDR1 and CDR2 (germline): SEHNR, FQNEAQ (reference sequence).

Of note for this clone: The sample holds other DNA sequences that translate to the same CDR3. V gene TRBV3-1 (or the pseudogene TRBV3-2) combines with J gene TRBJ2-7, with D perhaps matching TRBD2 (6 bases). CDR1 is LGHDT, CDR2 YNNKEL, per germline (reference sequence). This CDR3 has 15 residues. The V and J ends lost 3 bases and 0 bases respectively, with 12 bases between them. The CDR3 coding sequence is TGTGCCAGCAGCCAGGCTGGAGGGAGCTCCTACGAGCAGTACTTC. Protein product: CASSQAGGSSYEQYF.

The chain employs TRBV18 and TRBJ1-2; 11 bases align to TRBD1. CDR3 length equals 14 residues. After removal of 3 bases from V and 6 bases from J, the junction contained 3 bases not matched to a gene. Germline V gene sequence: CDR1 KGHSH, CDR2 LQKENI. Here the CDR3 reads CASSPGQGEDGYTF. The CDR3 nucleotides read TGTGCCAGCTCACCGGGACAGGGGGAGGATGGCTACACCTTC.

The chain carries TRBV28 and TRBJ1-1; D possibly corresponds to TRBD1 (5 bases). The germline gives CDR1 MDHEN, CDR2 SYDVKM. The V and J ends lost 2 bases and 6 bases respectively, with 13 bases between them. This CDR3 spans 14 amino acids. CDR3 bases: TGTGCCAGCAGTTTACGGCGGGGCGTATCTGAAGCTTTCTTT. It translates to CASSLRRGVSEAFF.

This clone has just a few counts. The chain has TRBV6-6 and TRBJ1-4; 8 bases agree with TRBD1. The CDR3 is made up of 15 amino acids. The germline V gene encodes CDR1 MNHNY and CDR2 SVGAGI (reference sequence). V dropped 2 bases and J dropped 4; count of bases not matched to a gene: 3. This chain's CDR3 is CASSYVGQGNEKLFF. DNA of the CDR3: TGTGCCAGCAGTTACGTTGGACAGGGTAATGAAAAACTGTTTTTT.

V usage is TRBV30 and J usage is TRBJ2-1, with 7 bases that match TRBD2. The CDR3 runs to 13 residues. Trimming took 7 bases from V and 6 from J; bases not matched to a gene: 9. Germline CDR1 reads GTSNPN; CDR2 reads SVGIG (reference sequence). CDR3 in DNA: TGTGCCTCCTCCCCCCCTAGCGGCAATGAGCAGTTCTTC. It specifies CASSPPSGNEQFF.

The CDR3 sequence: CASSLDDGAGNTIYF. DNA for the CDR3: TGTGCCAGCAGCTTGGATGACGGAGCTGGAAACACCATATATTTT. The V call is TRBV5-5, the J call TRBJ1-3; D gene uncertain. This CDR3 is built from 15 residues. V lost 0 bases and J lost 2, with 9 bases in between. Germline-derived CDR1 and CDR2 are SGHKS and YYEKEE (reference sequence).

This clone appeared a few times. V and J are TRBV7-3 and TRBJ2-1; unclear D gene. V was clipped by 2 bases and J by 1 base, with 3 bases between them. The germline CDR1 and CDR2 sequences are SGHTA and FQGTGA. The CDR3 is 13 residues long. This CDR3 is CASSLASYNEQFF. As DNA, the CDR3 is TGTGCCAGCAGCTTAGCGTCCTACAATGAGCAGTTCTTC.

The chain recombines TRBV5-1 with TRBJ2-7; 9 bases agree with TRBD2. Losses at the gene ends were 4 bases for V and 3 bases for J; bases not matched to a gene: 8. This CDR3 comprises 15 residues. The germline CDR1 and CDR2 sequences are SGHRS and YFSETQ. The DNA of the CDR3 is TGCGCCAGCAGCCCGGACGGGACTAGCTACTACGAGCAGTACTTC. Its translation: CASSPDGTSYYEQYF.

The gene calls are TRBV5-1 and TRBJ2-5; 13 bases align to TRBD2. The CDR3 contains 16 residues. J lost 4 bases, V lost 0 bases, and 3 bases had no gene match. Germline V CDR1 and CDR2: SGHRS, YFSETQ. CDR3 sequence: CASSLGRTSGRETQYF. The CDR3 DNA reads TGCGCCAGCAGCTTGGGACGGACTAGCGGGAGAGAGACCCAGTACTTC. Full variable domain (rest looked up from reference TRBV5-1 and TRBJ2-5): KAGVTQTPRYLIKTRGQQVTLSCSPISGHRSVSWYQQTPGQGLQFLFEYFSETQRNKGNFPGRFSGRQFSNSRSEMNVSTLELGDSALYLCASSLGRTSGRETQYFGPGTRLLVL.

The V gene is TRBV7-2, the J gene TRBJ1-2; tentative D call: TRBD1 (6 bases). Per the germline V gene, CDR1 is SGHTA and CDR2 is FQGNSA. The V end lost 5 bases, the J end lost 2 bases, and 9 bases lay between the germline ends. The CDR3 has 13 amino acids. CDR3 protein: CASSPQGNYGYTF. The DNA for the CDR3 is TGTGCCAGCAGCCCCCAGGGGAACTATGGCTACACCTTC. Using reference TRBV7-2 and TRBJ1-2 for the parts outside the CDR3, the full variable domain is GAGVSQSPSNKVTEKGKDVELRCDPISGHTALYWYRQSLGQGLEFLIYFQGNSAPDKSGLPSDRFSAERTGGSVSTLTIQRTQQEDSAVYLCASSPQGNYGYTFGSGTRLTVV.

The chain recombines TRBV19 with TRBJ1-2; TRBD1 matches 7 bases. Germline V CDR1 and CDR2: LNHDA, SQIVND (reference sequence). V lost 6 bases, J lost 3 bases, and 16 bases stayed unmatched. The CDR3 runs 17 residues. The CDR3 loop reads CASSFKYGGQLDYGYTF. Written as DNA, the CDR3 is TGTGCCAGTAGCTTTAAGTACGGGGGACAGTTGGACTATGGCTACACCTTC.

V is TRBV6-1 and J is TRBJ1-2; TRBD1 might be the D (5 bases). The CDR3 spans 15 residues. Looked up from germline, CDR1 is MNHNS and CDR2 is SASEGT. V lost 2 bases and J 5 bases, leaving 15 bases between the germline ends. The CDR3 nucleotides read TGTGCCAGCAGTGAACAGGGTCCGCAGGCTTATGGCTACACCTTC. It is translated as CASSEQGPQAYGYTF.

This chain connects TRBV7-9 to TRBJ2-2; 13 nucleotides agree with TRBD2. The CDR3 has 17 residues. Germline CDR1 reads SEHNR; CDR2 reads FQNEAQ (reference sequence). V dropped 6 bases and J dropped 3; count of bases not matched to a gene: 7. The CDR3, as DNA: TGTGCCAGCAGTCCTCCACTAGCGGGAGGGCACACCGGGGAGCTGTTTTTT. The encoded protein is CASSPPLAGGHTGELFF.

CDR3 residues: CASSGPGTTRLQETQYF. CDR3 DNA: TGTGCCAGCAGTGGTCCCGGGACAACTAGGTTACAAGAGACCCAGTACTTC. The chain links TRBV27 to TRBJ2-5; TRBD1 is a possible D gene (6 bases). V lost 5 bases and J 2 bases, leaving 21 bases between the germline ends. There are 17 residues in the CDR3. From germline, CDR1 is MNHEY and CDR2 SMNVEV (reference sequence).

V is TRBV7-7 and J is TRBJ2-7, with 10 positions matching TRBD2. Trimming took 2 bases from V and 6 from J; bases not matched to a gene: 7. This CDR3 region has 15 residues. Per germline, CDR1 SSHAT and CDR2 FNYEAQ (reference sequence). CDR3 sequence (DNA): TGTGCCAGCAGCTTAAGTCTAGCGGGAGTTAGCGAGCAGTACTTC. The encoded protein is CASSLSLAGVSEQYF.

This clone was picked up a small number of times. V is TRBV27 and J is TRBJ2-1; 7 nucleotides line up with TRBD2. Germline CDR1 is MNHEY and CDR2 is SMNVEV (reference sequence). V lost 5 bases and J lost 0; bases outside the gene matches: 7. CDR3 length: 16 amino acids. The CDR3 sequence: CASSPIAGRSYNEQFF. CDR3 nucleotides: TGTGCCAGCAGTCCGATAGCGGGCCGCTCCTACAATGAGCAGTTCTTC.

The sample holds one count of this clone. V gene TRBV11-3 combines with J gene TRBJ2-5, with D possibly being TRBD2 (6 bases). The CDR3 covers 13 residues. The V gene lost 3 bases and the J gene lost 5 bases, with 10 bases spanning the gap. Germline loops: CDR1 SGHNT, CDR2 YENEEA. CDR3 in amino acids: CASSLFREETQYF. As DNA, the CDR3 is TGTGCCAGCAGCTTGTTTCGGGAGGAGACCCAGTACTTC.